The 4 T cell receptor beta chains presented below share a single source sample, sequenced in a study of blood T cells in healthy people across ages (dated by TCRdb to the mid-2010s). The library was made by 5' RACE. Sequencer: Illumina HiSeq 2500. A second PCR of roughly 6 to 11 cycles was run with a J-beta primer mix and a sample-barcoded 5' primer. TCRdb reanalyzed the raw reads on its own, using fastp at Q25 for trimming and MiXCR for clone calling, and kept in-frame beta chains. Duplicate CDR3 protein sequences are folded into a single record with the most common DNA and genes. For this sample there are about 1.8 million distinct CDR3 sequences; roughly 49% appear just once. The ten largest clones take up over 2% of the sample. The sequenced sample was blood. The receptors were gathered from a woman aged 35 to 49 in good health.

This clonotype has just a few counts. The chain has TRBV29-1 and TRBJ1-2, with D possibly matching TRBD1 (5 bases). The CDR3 is 10 residues long. V was clipped by 3 bases and J by 8 bases, with 7 bases between them. Germline CDR1 is SQVTM and CDR2 is ANQGSEA. The DNA of the CDR3 is TGCAGCGTTGAGGGGGTGGGCTACACCTTC. As protein: CSVEGVGYTF.

The chain carries TRBV20-1 and TRBJ2-6; D is perhaps TRBD1 or TRBD2 (5 bases each). Germline CDR1 DFQATT, CDR2 SNEGSKA (reference sequence). There are 16 residues in the CDR3. Trimming took 3 bases from V and 0 from J, leaving 12 bases between them. CDR3 loop: CSARRDGYSGANVLTF. CDR3 nucleotides: TGCAGTGCTAGGAGGGACGGGTACTCTGGGGCCAACGTCCTGACTTTC.

This clonotype was counted between two and nine times. The chain recombines TRBV24-1 with TRBJ2-3; maybe TRBD1 (6 bases). This CDR3 region has 16 residues. The V end was cut by 3 bases, the J end by 4 bases, with 16 bases between. The germline gives CDR1 KGHDR, CDR2 SFDVKD. CDR3 amino acids: CATSDETGGRADTQYF. DNA of the CDR3: TGTGCCACCAGTGATGAGACAGGCGGTCGAGCAGATACGCAGTATTTT.

The chain recombines TRBV4-2 with TRBJ2-1, with TRBD1 matching 8 bases. V lost 0 bases to trimming and J lost 10 bases; unmatched junction nucleotides: 14. The CDR3 has 17 residues. Germline loops: CDR1 LGHNA, CDR2 YNFKEQ. CDR3 bases: TGTGCCAGCAGCCAAGATCTTGTAGGACAGGGTAAAAAGGAGCAGTTCTTC. It translates to CASSQDLVGQGKKEQFF.